This is a list of T cell receptor beta chains from one sample in a study of blood T cell repertoires in COVID-19. Sequenced by immunoSEQ multiplex PCR; TCRdb stores in-frame clones only, minus some. The table records 100,000 or so clones, around 90% of them present only once. Material for sequencing was peripheral blood. These TCRs come from a woman aged 55-75 years with acute or convalescent COVID-19. CDR3s include the opening cysteine and the closing phenylalanine or tryptophan. D genes are given only for firm matches. Some rows mark clone size as missing; the rest say once, few, many or name a class of expanded clone.

J gene: TRBJ1-4
V gene: TRBV2
D gene: TRBD1
clone size: NA
CDR3 protein: CASSEQGGLEKLFF
CDR3 DNA: TGTGCCAGCAGTGAGCAGGGGGGCTTGGAAAAACTGTTTTTT

J gene: TRBJ1-4
V gene: TRBV5-1
D gene: TRBD1
clone size: NA
CDR3 protein: CASSSGQGRNEKLFF
CDR3 DNA: TGCGCCAGCAGCTCCGGACAGGGCCGTAATGAAAAACTGTTTTTT

J gene: TRBJ1-1
V gene: TRBV2
D gene: NA
clone size: NA
CDR3 protein: CASSVGGGLGTEAFF
CDR3 DNA: TGTGCCAGCAGTGTGGGAGGGGGATTGGGCACTGAAGCTTTCTTT

J gene: TRBJ1-1
V gene: TRBV29-1
D gene: NA
clone size: few
CDR3 protein: CSVDSLSNTEAFF
CDR3 DNA: TGCAGCGTTGACAGTCTGTCGAACACTGAAGCTTTCTTT

J gene: TRBJ1-4
V gene: TRBV6-5
D gene: NA
clone size: few
CDR3 protein: CASSSDFPTNEKLFF
CDR3 DNA: TGTGCCAGCAGTTCAGACTTTCCAACTAATGAAAAACTGTTTTTT

J gene: TRBJ1-1
V gene: TRBV2
D gene: TRBD1
clone size: NA
CDR3 protein: CASSGSRTGSMPTEAFF
CDR3 DNA: TGTGCCAGCAGTGGGTCCCGGACAGGGTCGATGCCCACTGAAGCTTTCTTT

J gene: TRBJ2-2
V gene: TRBV6-5
D gene: TRBD2
clone size: NA
CDR3 protein: CASRRGRVGTGELFF
CDR3 DNA: TGTGCCAGCCGCCGCGGGAGGGTTGGCACCGGGGAGCTGTTTTTT

J gene: TRBJ1-2
V gene: TRBV28
D gene: TRBD1
clone size: NA
CDR3 protein: CASSLTGLNYGYTF
CDR3 DNA: TGTGCCAGCAGCCTGACAGGGCTTAACTATGGCTACACCTTC

J gene: TRBJ1-1
V gene: TRBV23-1
D gene: TRBD1
clone size: NA
CDR3 protein: CASRVGQGNEAFF
CDR3 DNA: TGCGCCAGCAGAGTAGGACAGGGGAATGAAGCTTTCTTT

J gene: TRBJ1-4
V gene: TRBV4-1
D gene: NA
clone size: NA
CDR3 protein: CASSQVGRWQGNEKLFF
CDR3 DNA: TGCGCCAGCAGCCAAGTCGGTCGGTGGCAGGGCAATGAAAAACTGTTTTTT

J gene: TRBJ2-3
V gene: TRBV9
D gene: NA
clone size: NA
CDR3 protein: CASSQHERLTDTQYF
CDR3 DNA: TGTGCCAGCAGCCAACACGAGAGGCTCACAGATACGCAGTATTTT

J gene: TRBJ1-1
V gene: TRBV7-8
D gene: TRBD1
clone size: NA
CDR3 protein: CASSTQQGMGTEAFF
CDR3 DNA: TGTGCCAGCAGCACACAACAGGGGATGGGCACTGAAGCTTTCTTT

J gene: TRBJ2-5
V gene: TRBV27
D gene: TRBD2
clone size: NA
CDR3 protein: CASSLSKSGAYQETQYF
CDR3 DNA: TGTGCCAGCAGTTTATCGAAAAGCGGGGCGTACCAAGAGACCCAGTACTTC

J gene: TRBJ1-3
V gene: TRBV7-9
D gene: NA
clone size: NA
CDR3 protein: CASSYSVGVLRSGNTIYF
CDR3 DNA: TGTGCCAGCAGCTACTCAGTAGGAGTCCTCCGCTCTGGAAACACCATATATTTT

J gene: TRBJ2-4
V gene: TRBV5-4
D gene: TRBD1
clone size: NA
CDR3 protein: CASSPTGGSGNIQYF
CDR3 DNA: TGTGCCAGCAGTCCTACAGGGGGCAGTGGAAACATTCAGTACTTC

J gene: TRBJ1-2
V gene: TRBV2
D gene: TRBD1
clone size: NA
CDR3 protein: CASSESDRGHYGYTF
CDR3 DNA: TGTGCCAGCAGTGAGAGTGACAGGGGACATTATGGCTACACCTTC

J gene: TRBJ2-2
V gene: TRBV19
D gene: TRBD2
clone size: NA
CDR3 protein: CASSPRLAGEVGELFF
CDR3 DNA: TGTGCCAGTAGTCCCCGACTAGCGGGAGAGGTCGGGGAGCTGTTTTTT

J gene: TRBJ2-2
V gene: TRBV6-2/TRBV6-3
D gene: NA
clone size: NA
CDR3 protein: CASSRLGGSNTGELFF
CDR3 DNA: TGTGCCAGCAGTCGCCTCGGCGGCAGTAACACCGGGGAGCTGTTTTTT

J gene: TRBJ1-1
V gene: TRBV19
D gene: NA
clone size: NA
CDR3 protein: CASSITGTKAFF
CDR3 DNA: TGTGCCAGTAGTATTACCGGGACTAAGGCTTTCTTT

J gene: TRBJ2-7
V gene: TRBV27
D gene: NA
clone size: NA
CDR3 protein: CASSFIFAGEQYF
CDR3 DNA: TGTGCCAGCAGTTTCATTTTCGCGGGCGAGCAGTACTTC

J gene: TRBJ2-3
V gene: TRBV6-1
D gene: TRBD2
clone size: NA
CDR3 protein: CASSVLGASGSTDTQYF
CDR3 DNA: TGTGCCAGCAGTGTCCTGGGGGCTAGCGGGAGCACAGATACGCAGTATTTT

J gene: TRBJ2-4
V gene: TRBV30
D gene: TRBD2
clone size: NA
CDR3 protein: CAWSVAGRANIQYF
CDR3 DNA: TGTGCCTGGAGTGTAGCAGGGAGGGCCAACATTCAGTACTTC

J gene: TRBJ2-1
V gene: TRBV18
D gene: NA
clone size: NA
CDR3 protein: CASSPGRNEQFF
CDR3 DNA: TGTGCCAGCTCACCGGGGAGGAATGAGCAGTTCTTC

J gene: TRBJ1-4
V gene: TRBV19
D gene: NA
clone size: once
CDR3 protein: CASSSHKTTNEKLFF
CDR3 DNA: TGTGCCAGTAGTTCCCACAAGACAACTAATGAAAAACTGTTTTTT

J gene: TRBJ2-1
V gene: TRBV2
D gene: NA
clone size: NA
CDR3 protein: CASSEEFLSSYNEQFF
CDR3 DNA: TGTGCCAGCAGTGAAGAGTTCTTGAGCTCCTACAATGAGCAGTTCTTC

J gene: TRBJ2-1
V gene: TRBV9
D gene: TRBD2
clone size: NA
CDR3 protein: CASSVELAGEHEQFF
CDR3 DNA: TGTGCCAGCAGCGTAGAGTTAGCGGGAGAGCATGAGCAGTTCTTC

J gene: TRBJ1-1
V gene: TRBV30
D gene: NA
clone size: NA
CDR3 protein: CAWSRGLEAFF
CDR3 DNA: TGTGCCTGGAGTCGAGGGCTGGAAGCTTTCTTT

J gene: TRBJ2-1
V gene: TRBV4-1
D gene: NA
clone size: NA
CDR3 protein: CASSRRQDISYNEQFF
CDR3 DNA: TGCGCCAGCAGCCGAAGACAGGACATATCCTACAATGAGCAGTTCTTC

J gene: TRBJ2-1
V gene: TRBV7-2
D gene: TRBD2
clone size: few
CDR3 protein: CASSSGRAYGNEQFF
CDR3 DNA: TGTGCCAGCAGCTCCGGGAGGGCCTATGGAAATGAGCAGTTCTTC

J gene: TRBJ2-7
V gene: TRBV19
D gene: TRBD2
clone size: NA
CDR3 protein: CASSTNLAGLYEQYF
CDR3 DNA: TGTGCCAGTAGTACGAACTTAGCGGGACTCTACGAGCAGTACTTC

J gene: TRBJ2-2
V gene: TRBV6-5
D gene: TRBD2
clone size: NA
CDR3 protein: CASSYPREAGELFF
CDR3 DNA: TGTGCCAGCAGTTACCCCCGGGAGGCCGGGGAGCTGTTTTTT

J gene: TRBJ1-2
V gene: TRBV12-3/TRBV12-4
D gene: NA
clone size: once
CDR3 protein: CASSGDYGYTF
CDR3 DNA: TGTGCCAGCAGCGGTGACTATGGCTACACCTTC

J gene: TRBJ1-2
V gene: TRBV25-1
D gene: NA
clone size: few
CDR3 protein: CASSESGDNYGYTF
CDR3 DNA: TGTGCCAGCAGTGAATCAGGGGATAACTATGGCTACACCTTC

J gene: TRBJ2-2
V gene: TRBV5-1
D gene: NA
clone size: NA
CDR3 protein: CASSLEAATGELFF
CDR3 DNA: TGCGCCAGCAGCTTGGAGGCGGCCACCGGGGAGCTGTTTTTT

J gene: TRBJ2-1
V gene: TRBV7-2
D gene: TRBD2
clone size: NA
CDR3 protein: CASSLEWASGRNEQFF
CDR3 DNA: TGTGCCAGCAGCTTAGAATGGGCTAGCGGGAGAAATGAGCAGTTCTTC

J gene: TRBJ2-5
V gene: TRBV29-1
D gene: TRBD2
clone size: NA
CDR3 protein: CSVAWLAGETQYF
CDR3 DNA: TGCAGCGTTGCCTGGCTAGCGGGAGAGACCCAGTACTTC

J gene: TRBJ2-3
V gene: TRBV18
D gene: TRBD1
clone size: NA
CDR3 protein: CASSPTGGPADTQYF
CDR3 DNA: TGTGCCAGCTCACCGACAGGGGGCCCAGCAGATACGCAGTATTTT

J gene: TRBJ2-1
V gene: TRBV3-1/TRBV3-2
D gene: NA
clone size: few
CDR3 protein: CASSPSPGLYNEQFF
CDR3 DNA: TGTGCCAGCAGCCCATCTCCAGGGTTATACAATGAGCAGTTCTTC

J gene: TRBJ2-1
V gene: TRBV18
D gene: TRBD2
clone size: NA
CDR3 protein: CASSSPIGLASSDEQFF
CDR3 DNA: TGTGCCAGCTCATCACCAATCGGACTAGCGTCCTCCGATGAGCAGTTCTTC

J gene: TRBJ1-2
V gene: TRBV28
D gene: TRBD1
clone size: NA
CDR3 protein: CASSLGQGDGYTF
CDR3 DNA: TGTGCCAGCAGTTTAGGACAGGGGGATGGCTACACCTTC

J gene: TRBJ1-1
V gene: TRBV28
D gene: NA
clone size: NA
CDR3 protein: CASSLYVGQLNTEAFF
CDR3 DNA: TGTGCCAGCAGTTTATATGTCGGACAGTTGAACACTGAAGCTTTCTTT

J gene: TRBJ1-2
V gene: TRBV5-4
D gene: NA
clone size: once
CDR3 protein: CASSLDRNYGYTF
CDR3 DNA: TGTGCCAGCAGCTTGGACAGGAACTATGGCTACACCTTC

J gene: TRBJ1-4
V gene: TRBV3-1/TRBV3-2
D gene: NA
clone size: NA
CDR3 protein: CASSPFGGGEKLFF
CDR3 DNA: TGTGCCAGCAGCCCCTTCGGGGGTGGTGAAAAACTGTTTTTT

J gene: TRBJ1-1
V gene: TRBV19
D gene: NA
clone size: NA
CDR3 protein: CASSPGTGRFGTEAFF
CDR3 DNA: TGTGCCAGTAGCCCAGGTACAGGGCGGTTTGGCACTGAAGCTTTCTTT

J gene: TRBJ2-4
V gene: TRBV7-9
D gene: NA
clone size: NA
CDR3 protein: CASSVPGYPIQYF
CDR3 DNA: TGTGCCAGCAGCGTACCGGGGTATCCCATTCAGTACTTC

J gene: TRBJ1-1
V gene: TRBV5-1
D gene: NA
clone size: once
CDR3 protein: CASSSGGDTEAFF
CDR3 DNA: TGCGCCAGCAGCTCGGGCGGGGACACTGAAGCTTTCTTT

J gene: TRBJ2-7
V gene: TRBV7-9
D gene: TRBD1
clone size: NA
CDR3 protein: CASSATRQGAGEQYF
CDR3 DNA: TGTGCCAGCAGCGCAACCAGACAGGGGGCAGGCGAGCAGTACTTC

J gene: TRBJ1-1
V gene: TRBV28
D gene: TRBD1
clone size: NA
CDR3 protein: CASSLRGQGNTEAFF
CDR3 DNA: TGTGCCAGCAGTTTACGAGGACAGGGGAACACTGAAGCTTTCTTT